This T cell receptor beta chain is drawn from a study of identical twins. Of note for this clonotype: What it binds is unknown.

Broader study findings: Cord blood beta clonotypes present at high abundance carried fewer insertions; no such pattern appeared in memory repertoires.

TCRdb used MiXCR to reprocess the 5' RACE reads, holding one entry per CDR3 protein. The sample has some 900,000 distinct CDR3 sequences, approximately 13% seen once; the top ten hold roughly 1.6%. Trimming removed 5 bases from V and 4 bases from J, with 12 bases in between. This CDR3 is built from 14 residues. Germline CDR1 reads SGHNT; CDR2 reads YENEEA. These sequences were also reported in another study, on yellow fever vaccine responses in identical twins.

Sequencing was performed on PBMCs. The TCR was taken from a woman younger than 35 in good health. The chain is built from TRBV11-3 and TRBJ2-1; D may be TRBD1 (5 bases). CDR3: CASSADSTYNEQFF. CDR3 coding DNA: TGTGCCAGCAGCGCCGACAGCACTTACAATGAGCAGTTCTTC.